This TCR beta chain was retrieved from a study of vaccination effects on CD4 cells after COVID-19. Study-wide context: It was two doses of either the BNT162b2 or mRNA-1273 vaccine that participants received. Overall study results and limits: New vaccine-induced clones dominated post-vaccine spike-reactive clones in convalescents.

By sample share, this clone is medium-sized. Its target is not known. The authors isolated CD4+ T cells after around 11 days of culture. PCR showed that the person got SARS-CoV-2 infection at some point between March and December 2020. Method: immunoSEQ multiplex PCR; TCRdb's copy keeps in-frame clones and lacks some. In the table there are tens of thousands of clones, under 80% of which are singletons. The sample was CD4+ T cells from PBMCs cultured without peptide, taken before COVID-19 vaccination. The sequence was collected from a human donor who had a prior SARS-CoV-2 infection.

This CDR3 is CSASLGTGGREQYF. Here the CDR3 DNA reads TGCAGTGCTAGTTTGGGAACAGGGGGGCGCGAGCAGTACTTC. The chain links TRBV20-1 to TRBJ2-7; TRBD1 agrees at 8 bases. After removal of 3 bases from V and 6 bases from J, the junction contained 10 bases not matched to a gene. CDR3 size: 14 residues. CDR1 and CDR2 from the germline V gene are DFQATT and SNEGSKA (reference sequence).